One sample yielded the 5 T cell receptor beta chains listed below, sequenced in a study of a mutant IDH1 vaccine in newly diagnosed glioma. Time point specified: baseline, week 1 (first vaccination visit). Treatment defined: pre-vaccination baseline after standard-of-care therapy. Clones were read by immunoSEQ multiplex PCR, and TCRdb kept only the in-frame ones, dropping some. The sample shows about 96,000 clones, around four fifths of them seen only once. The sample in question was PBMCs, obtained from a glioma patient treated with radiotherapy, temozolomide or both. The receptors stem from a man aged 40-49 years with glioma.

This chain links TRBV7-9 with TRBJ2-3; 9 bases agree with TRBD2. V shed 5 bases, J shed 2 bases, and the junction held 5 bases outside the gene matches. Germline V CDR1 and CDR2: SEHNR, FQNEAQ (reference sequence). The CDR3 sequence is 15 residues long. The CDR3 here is CASSLSGGPTDTQYF. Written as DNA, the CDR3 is TGTGCCAGCAGCCTTAGCGGGGGCCCCACAGATACGCAGTATTTT. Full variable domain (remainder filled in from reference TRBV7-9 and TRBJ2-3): DTGVSQNPRHKITKRGQNVTFRCDPISEHNRLYWYRQTLGQGPEFLTYFQNEAQLEKSRLLSDRFSAERPKGSFSTLEIQRTEQGDSAMYLCASSLSGGPTDTQYFGPGTRLTVL.

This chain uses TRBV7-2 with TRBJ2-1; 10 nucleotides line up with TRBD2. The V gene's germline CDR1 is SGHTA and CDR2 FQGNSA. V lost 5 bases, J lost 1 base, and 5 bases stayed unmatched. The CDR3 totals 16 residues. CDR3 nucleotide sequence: TGTGCCAGCAGCAAGAGCGGGGGGGCGTCCTACAATGAGCAGTTCTTC. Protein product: CASSKSGGASYNEQFF.

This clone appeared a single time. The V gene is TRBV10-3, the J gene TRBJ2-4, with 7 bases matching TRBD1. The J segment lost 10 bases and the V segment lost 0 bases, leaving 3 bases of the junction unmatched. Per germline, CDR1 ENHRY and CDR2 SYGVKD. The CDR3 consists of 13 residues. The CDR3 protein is CAISESTGQIQYF. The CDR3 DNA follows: TGTGCCATCAGTGAGTCGACAGGGCAGATTCAGTACTTC.

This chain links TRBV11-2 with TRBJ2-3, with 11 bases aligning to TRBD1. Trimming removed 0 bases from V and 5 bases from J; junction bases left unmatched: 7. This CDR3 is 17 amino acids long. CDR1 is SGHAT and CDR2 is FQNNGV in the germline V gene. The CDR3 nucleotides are TGTGCCAGCAGCTTAGAGACGGACAGGGGGCGCCGAGATACGCAGTATTTT. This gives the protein CASSLETDRGRRDTQYF.

The CDR3 sequence: CASSSPGRPPGGYTF. CDR3 in DNA: TGTGCCAGCAGTTCCCCGGGCAGGCCACCGGGTGGCTACACCTTC. The chain uses TRBV6-5 and TRBJ1-2; D is ambiguous. The CDR3 totals 15 residues. Germline V CDR1 and CDR2: MNHEY, SVGAGI. Trimming took off 4 bases at V and 7 bases at J, with 19 bases between the two ends.